What follows is one T cell receptor (beta chain) and its context. J was trimmed by 4 bases and V by 6 bases; bases with no gene match: 7. Looked up from germline, CDR1 is MNHEY and CDR2 is SMNVEV (reference sequence). CDR3 size: 16 residues. Clones were sequenced by immunoSEQ multiplex PCR, and TCRdb holds only the in-frame ones, with some missing. The sample yields 300,000 to 400,000 clones, around nine tenths seen once. The sample originates from a study of blood T cell repertoires in COVID-19. This chain links TRBV27 with TRBJ2-1; 12 bases map to TRBD2. This sequence was found in a woman aged 18-35 years who had recovered from COVID-19. The specimen sequenced was peripheral blood. CDR3 protein: CASRRTSGTKYNEQFF. The CDR3 DNA reads TGTGCCAGCAGGCGGACTAGCGGGACGAAGTACAATGAGCAGTTCTTC.